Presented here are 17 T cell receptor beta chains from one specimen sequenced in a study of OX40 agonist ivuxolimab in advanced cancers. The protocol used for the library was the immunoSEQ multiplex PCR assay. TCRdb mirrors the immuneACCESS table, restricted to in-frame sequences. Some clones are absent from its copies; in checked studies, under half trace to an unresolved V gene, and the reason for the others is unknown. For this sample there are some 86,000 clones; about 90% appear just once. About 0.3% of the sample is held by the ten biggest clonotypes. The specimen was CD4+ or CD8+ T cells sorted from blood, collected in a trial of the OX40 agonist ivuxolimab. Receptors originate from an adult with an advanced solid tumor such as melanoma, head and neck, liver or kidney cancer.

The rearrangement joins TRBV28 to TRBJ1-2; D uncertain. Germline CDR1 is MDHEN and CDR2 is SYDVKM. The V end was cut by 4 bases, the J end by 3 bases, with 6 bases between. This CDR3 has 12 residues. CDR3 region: CASSSGDYGYTF. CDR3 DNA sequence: TGTGCCAGCAGTTCTGGAGACTATGGCTACACCTTC.

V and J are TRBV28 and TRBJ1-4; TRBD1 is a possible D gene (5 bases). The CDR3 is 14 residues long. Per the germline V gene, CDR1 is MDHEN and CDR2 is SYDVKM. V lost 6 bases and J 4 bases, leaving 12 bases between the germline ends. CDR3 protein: CASSRTLNNEKLFF. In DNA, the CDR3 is TGTGCCAGCAGCCGGACACTTAATAATGAAAAACTGTTTTTT.

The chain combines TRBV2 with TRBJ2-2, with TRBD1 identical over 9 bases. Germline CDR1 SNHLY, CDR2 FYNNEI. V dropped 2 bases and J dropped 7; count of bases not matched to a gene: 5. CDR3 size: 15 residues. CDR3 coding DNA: TGTGCCAGCAGTGAACAGGGACAGGGACTCGGGGAGCTGTTTTTT. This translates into CASSEQGQGLGELFF.

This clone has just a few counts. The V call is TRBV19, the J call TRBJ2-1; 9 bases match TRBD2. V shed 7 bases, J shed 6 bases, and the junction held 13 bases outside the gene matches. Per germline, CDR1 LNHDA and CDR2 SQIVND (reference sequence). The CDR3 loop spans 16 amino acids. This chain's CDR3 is CASTSSLAGLGNEQFF. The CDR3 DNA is TGTGCCAGTACCTCAAGTCTAGCGGGGCTCGGCAATGAGCAGTTCTTC.

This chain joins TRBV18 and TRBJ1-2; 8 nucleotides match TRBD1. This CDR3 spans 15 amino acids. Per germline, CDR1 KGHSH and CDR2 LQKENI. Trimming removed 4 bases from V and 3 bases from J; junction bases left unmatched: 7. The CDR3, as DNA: TGTGCCAGCTCACATACCGACAGGGGTGACTATGGCTACACCTTC. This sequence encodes CASSHTDRGDYGYTF.

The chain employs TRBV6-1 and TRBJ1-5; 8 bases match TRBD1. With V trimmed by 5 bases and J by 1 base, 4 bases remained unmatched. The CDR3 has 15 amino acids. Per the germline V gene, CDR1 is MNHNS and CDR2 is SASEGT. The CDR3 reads CASSLDRGSNQPQHF. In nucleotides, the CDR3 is TGTGCCAGCAGTCTAGACAGGGGAAGCAATCAGCCCCAGCATTTT.

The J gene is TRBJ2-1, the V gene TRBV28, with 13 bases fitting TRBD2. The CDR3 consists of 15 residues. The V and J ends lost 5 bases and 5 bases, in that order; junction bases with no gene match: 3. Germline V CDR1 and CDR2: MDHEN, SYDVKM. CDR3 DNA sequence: TGTGCCAGCAGTGGACTAGCGGGGGACAACAATGAGCAGTTCTTC. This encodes CASSGLAGDNNEQFF. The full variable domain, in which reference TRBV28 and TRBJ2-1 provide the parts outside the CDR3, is DVKVTQSSRYLVKRTGEKVFLECVQDMDHENMFWYRQDPGLGLRLIYFSYDVKMKEKGDIPEGYSVSREKKERFSLILESASTNQTSMYLCASSGLAGDNNEQFFGPGTRLTVL.

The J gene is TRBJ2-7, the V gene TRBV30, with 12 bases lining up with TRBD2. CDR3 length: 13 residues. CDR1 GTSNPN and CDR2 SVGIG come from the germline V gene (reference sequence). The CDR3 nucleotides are TGTGCTCGTGGACTAGCGGGGTTAAACGAGCAGTACTTC. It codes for CARGLAGLNEQYF.

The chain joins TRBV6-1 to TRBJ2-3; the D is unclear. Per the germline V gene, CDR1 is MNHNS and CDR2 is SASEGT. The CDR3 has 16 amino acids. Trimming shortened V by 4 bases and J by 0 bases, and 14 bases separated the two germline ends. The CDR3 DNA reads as TGTGCCAGCAGTGCCCTGGTGGGGATGAGCACAGATACGCAGTATTTT. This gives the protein CASSALVGMSTDTQYF.

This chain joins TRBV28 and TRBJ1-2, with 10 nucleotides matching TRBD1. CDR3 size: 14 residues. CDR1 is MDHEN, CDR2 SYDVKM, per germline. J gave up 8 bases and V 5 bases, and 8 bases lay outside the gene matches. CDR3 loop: CASSNDRGPTGYTF. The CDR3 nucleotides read TGTGCCAGCAGTAACGACAGGGGGCCAACAGGCTACACCTTC.

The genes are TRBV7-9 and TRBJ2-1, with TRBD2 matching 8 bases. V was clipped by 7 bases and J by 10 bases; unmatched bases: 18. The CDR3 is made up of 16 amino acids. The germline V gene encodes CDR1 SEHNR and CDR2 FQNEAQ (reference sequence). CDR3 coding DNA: TGTGCCAGCACCCATACCAGCGGGGGCTCGCCAAGGGAGCAGTTCTTC. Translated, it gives CASTHTSGGSPREQFF.

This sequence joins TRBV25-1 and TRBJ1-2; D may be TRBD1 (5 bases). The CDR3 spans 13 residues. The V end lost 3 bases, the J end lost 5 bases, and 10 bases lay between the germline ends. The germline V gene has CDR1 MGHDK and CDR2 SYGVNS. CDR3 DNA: TGTGCCAGCAGTGAGGGGCAGGAGTATGGCTACACCTTC. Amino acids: CASSEGQEYGYTF.

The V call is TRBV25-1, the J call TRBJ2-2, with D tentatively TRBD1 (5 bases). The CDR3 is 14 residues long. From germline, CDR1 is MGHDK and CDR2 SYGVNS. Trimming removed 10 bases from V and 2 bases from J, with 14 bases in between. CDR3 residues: CATSRTGNTGELFF. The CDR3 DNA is TGTGCCACCTCCCGAACAGGAAACACCGGGGAGCTGTTTTTT.

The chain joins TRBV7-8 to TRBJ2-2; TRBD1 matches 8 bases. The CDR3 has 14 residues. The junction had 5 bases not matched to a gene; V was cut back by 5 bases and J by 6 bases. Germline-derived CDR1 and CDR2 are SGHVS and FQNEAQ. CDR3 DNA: TGTGCCAGCAGCCCCTTACAGGGGGCCGGGGAGCTGTTTTTT. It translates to CASSPLQGAGELFF.

CDR3 nucleotides: TGTGCCATCAGTGGACAGTCCCCGGGCTATAATTCACCCCTCCACTTT. Its protein product is CAISGQSPGYNSPLHF. The rearrangement links TRBV10-3 to TRBJ1-6; D may be TRBD1 (5 bases). The CDR3 loop spans 16 amino acids. Deletions cut 4 bases from V and 3 bases from J, with 13 bases between. Looked up from germline, CDR1 is ENHRY and CDR2 is SYGVKD.

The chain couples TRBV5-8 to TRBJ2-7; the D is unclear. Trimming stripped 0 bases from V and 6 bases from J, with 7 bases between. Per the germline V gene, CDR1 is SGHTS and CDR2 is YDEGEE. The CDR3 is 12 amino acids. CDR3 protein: CASSLADGEQYV. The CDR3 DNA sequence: TGTGCCAGCAGCTTGGCCGACGGCGAGCAGTACGTC.

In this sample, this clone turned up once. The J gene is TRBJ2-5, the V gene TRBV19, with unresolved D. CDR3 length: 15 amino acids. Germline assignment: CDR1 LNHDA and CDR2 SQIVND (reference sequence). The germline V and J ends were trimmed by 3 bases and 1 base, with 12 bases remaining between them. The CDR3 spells CASSMMFQSQETQYF. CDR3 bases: TGTGCCAGTAGTATGATGTTCCAATCCCAAGAGACCCAGTACTTC. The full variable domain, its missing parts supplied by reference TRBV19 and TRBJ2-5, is DGGITQSPKYLFRKEGQNVTLSCEQNLNHDAMYWYRQDPGQGLRLIYYSQIVNDFQKGDIAEGYSVSREKKESFPLTVTSAQKNPTAFYLCASSMMFQSQETQYFGPGTRLLVL.